The clone carrying this T cell receptor beta chain was picked up many times. Its target is not known. Germline CDR1 and CDR2: LGHDT and YNNKEL (reference sequence). This CDR3 is 17 amino acids long. The V and J ends lost 3 bases and 5 bases respectively, with 22 bases between them. The data were taken from a study of blood T cells in healthy people across ages. General study results and limits: Relative to aged donors, long-lived donors carried more naive CD4+ cells and displayed higher diversity.

A second roughly 6 to 12 cycle PCR used barcoded and J-beta primers. Every single cDNA molecule received a tag from a template-switch adaptor with 12 random nucleotides. One entry per CDR3 protein, called by TCRdb with MiXCR from the 5' RACE reads. The sample shows 550,000 to 750,000 distinct CDR3 sequences, under 25% of them seen only once. Every sample had a minimum of 6 million PBMCs isolated. Samples each yielded at least 6 micrograms of total RNA. The receptor was derived from a man between 65 and 80 years old in good health. Sequencing used blood. V usage is TRBV3-1 and J usage is TRBJ1-1; a weak D match, TRBD1 (5 bases). CDR3 in amino acids: CASSHGAVGARRTEAFF. CDR3 coding DNA: TGTGCCAGCAGCCACGGAGCCGTTGGGGCTAGGCGAACTGAAGCTTTCTTT.